This T cell receptor beta chain is from a study of T cells in Graves' hyperthyroidism and ophthalmopathy. Template material for amplifying TCR beta CDR3 regions consisted of RNA transcripts. The study used the HTBI primer set for a first-round RT-PCR of the TCR CDR3. Each CDR3 protein is one row after TCRdb ran MiXCR on the multiplex PCR reads. The data hold a few hundred thousand distinct CDR3 sequences, with 21% observed a single time. This clonotype came up many times. This CDR3 spans 15 amino acids. V shed 4 bases and J shed 0 bases, with 11 bases lying between them. From germline, CDR1 is SGHNT and CDR2 YENEEA.

The receptor was derived from a woman between 50 and 59 years old with Graves' hyperthyroidism. The chain couples TRBV11-3 to TRBJ2-3; D tentatively fits TRBD1 or TRBD2 (5 bases each). The material sequenced was blood. CDR3 amino acids: CASSWDVSSTDTQYF. The CDR3 nucleotides are TGTGCCAGCAGCTGGGACGTTTCTAGCACAGATACGCAGTATTTT.